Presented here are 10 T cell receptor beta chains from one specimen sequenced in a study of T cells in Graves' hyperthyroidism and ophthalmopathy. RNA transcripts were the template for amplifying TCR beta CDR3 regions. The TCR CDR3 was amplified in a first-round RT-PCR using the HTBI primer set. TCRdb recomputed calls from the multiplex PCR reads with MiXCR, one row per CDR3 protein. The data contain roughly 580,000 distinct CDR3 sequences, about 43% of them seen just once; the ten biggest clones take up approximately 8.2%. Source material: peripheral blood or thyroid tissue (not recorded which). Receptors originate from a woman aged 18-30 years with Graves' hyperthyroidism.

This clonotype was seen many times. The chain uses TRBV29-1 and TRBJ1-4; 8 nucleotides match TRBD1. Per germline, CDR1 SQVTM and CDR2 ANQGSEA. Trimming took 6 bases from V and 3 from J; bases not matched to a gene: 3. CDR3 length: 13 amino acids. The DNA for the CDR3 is TGCAGCGTCCGCAGGGGGCCTAATGAAAAACTGTTTTTT. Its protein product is CSVRRGPNEKLFF.

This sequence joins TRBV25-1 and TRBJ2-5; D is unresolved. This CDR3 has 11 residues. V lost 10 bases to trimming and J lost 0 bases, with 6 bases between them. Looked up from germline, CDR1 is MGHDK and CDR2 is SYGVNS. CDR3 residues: CANIYQETQYF. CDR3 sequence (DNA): TGTGCCAACATTTACCAAGAGACCCAGTACTTC. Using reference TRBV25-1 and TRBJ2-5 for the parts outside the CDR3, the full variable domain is EADIYQTPRYLVIGTGKKITLECSQTMGHDKMYWYQQDPGMELHLIHYSYGVNSTEKGDLSSESTVSRIRTEHFPLTLESARPSHTSQYLCANIYQETQYFGPGTRLLVL.

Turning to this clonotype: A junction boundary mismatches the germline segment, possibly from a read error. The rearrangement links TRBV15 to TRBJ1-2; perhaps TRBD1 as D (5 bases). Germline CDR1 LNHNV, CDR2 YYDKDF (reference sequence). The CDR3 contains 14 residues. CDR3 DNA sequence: TGTGCCACCCGCAGGGAGGAGGAAAACTATGGCTACACCTTC. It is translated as CATRREEENYGYTF.

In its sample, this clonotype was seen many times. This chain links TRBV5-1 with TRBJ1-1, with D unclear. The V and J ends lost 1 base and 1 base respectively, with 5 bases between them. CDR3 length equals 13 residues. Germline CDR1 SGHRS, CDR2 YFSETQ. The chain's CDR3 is CASSLNENTEAFF. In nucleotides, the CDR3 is TGCGCCAGCAGCTTGAACGAGAACACTGAAGCTTTCTTT.

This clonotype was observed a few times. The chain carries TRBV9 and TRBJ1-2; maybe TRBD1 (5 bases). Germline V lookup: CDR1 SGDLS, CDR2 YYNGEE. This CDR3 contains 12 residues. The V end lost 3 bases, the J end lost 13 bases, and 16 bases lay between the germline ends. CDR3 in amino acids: CASSAGRLVFTF. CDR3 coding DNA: TGTGCCAGCAGCGCGGGACGGCTCGTTTTCACCTTC.

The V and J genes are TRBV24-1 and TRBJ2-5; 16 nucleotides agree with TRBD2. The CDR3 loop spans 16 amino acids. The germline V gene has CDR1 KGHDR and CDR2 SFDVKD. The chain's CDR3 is CTSSSGLAGGQETQYF. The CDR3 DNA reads TGTACCAGCAGCTCGGGACTAGCGGGAGGGCAAGAGACCCAGTACTTC.

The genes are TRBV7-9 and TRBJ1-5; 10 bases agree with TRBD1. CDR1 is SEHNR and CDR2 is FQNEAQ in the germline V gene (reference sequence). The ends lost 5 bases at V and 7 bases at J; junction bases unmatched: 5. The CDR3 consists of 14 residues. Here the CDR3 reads CASSMGGQGQPQHF. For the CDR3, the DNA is TGTGCCAGCAGCATGGGGGGACAGGGGCAGCCCCAGCATTTT.

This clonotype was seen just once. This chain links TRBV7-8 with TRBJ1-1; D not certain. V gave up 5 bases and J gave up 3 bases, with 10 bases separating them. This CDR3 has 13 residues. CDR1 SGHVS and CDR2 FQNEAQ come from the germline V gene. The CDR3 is CASSRQRDTEAFF. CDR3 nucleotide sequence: TGTGCCAGCAGCCGCCAAAGGGACACTGAAGCTTTCTTT.

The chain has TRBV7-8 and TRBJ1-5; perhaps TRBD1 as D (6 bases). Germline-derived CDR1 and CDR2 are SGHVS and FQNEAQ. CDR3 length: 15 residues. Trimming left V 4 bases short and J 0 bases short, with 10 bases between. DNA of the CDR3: TGTGCCAGCAGCTCCCGGACAGCTAGCAATCAGCCCCAGCATTTT. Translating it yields CASSSRTASNQPQHF.

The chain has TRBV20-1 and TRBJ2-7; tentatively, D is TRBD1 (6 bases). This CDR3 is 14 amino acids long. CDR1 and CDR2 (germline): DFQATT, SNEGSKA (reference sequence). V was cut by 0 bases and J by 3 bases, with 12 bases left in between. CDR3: CSARDHIGGYEQYF. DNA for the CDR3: TGCAGTGCTAGAGATCATATAGGGGGCTACGAGCAGTACTTC.